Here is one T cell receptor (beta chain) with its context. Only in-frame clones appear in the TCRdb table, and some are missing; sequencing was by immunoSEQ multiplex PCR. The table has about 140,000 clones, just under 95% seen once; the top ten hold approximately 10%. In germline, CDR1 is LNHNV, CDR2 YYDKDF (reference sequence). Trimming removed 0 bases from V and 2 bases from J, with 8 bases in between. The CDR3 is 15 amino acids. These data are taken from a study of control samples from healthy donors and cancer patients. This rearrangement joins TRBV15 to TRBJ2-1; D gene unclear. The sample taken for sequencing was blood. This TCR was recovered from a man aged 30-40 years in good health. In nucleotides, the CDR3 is TGTGCCACCAGCAGAGATTATAATCCCTACAATGAGCAGTTCTTC. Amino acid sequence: CATSRDYNPYNEQFF. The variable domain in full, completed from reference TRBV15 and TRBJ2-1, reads DAMVIQNPRYQVTQFGKPVTLSCSQTLNHNVMYWYQQKSSQAPKLLFHYYDKDFNNEADTPDNFQSRRPNTSFCFLDIRSPGLGDTAMYLCATSRDYNPYNEQFFGPGTRLTVL.